These 25 T cell receptor beta chains were all obtained from the same sample, sequenced in a study of T cells in Graves' hyperthyroidism and ophthalmopathy. Amplified TCR beta CDR3 regions derived from RNA transcripts. HTBI primers were employed in a first-round RT-PCR of the TCR CDR3. TCRdb fed the multiplex PCR reads into MiXCR, producing one record per CDR3 protein. In the table there are around 520,000 distinct CDR3 sequences, approximately 14% of which are singletons. Material: blood. The receptors stem from a woman aged 40 to 55 with Graves' hyperthyroidism.

This clonotype was observed a few times. This CDR3 is CASSMGTYNEQFF. CDR3 nucleotides: TGTGCCAGTAGTATGGGCACTTACAATGAGCAGTTCTTC. V and J are TRBV19 and TRBJ2-1; no firm D call. The CDR3 sequence is 13 residues long. The V gene lost 3 bases and the J gene lost 4 bases, with 7 bases spanning the gap. Germline-derived CDR1 and CDR2 are LNHDA and SQIVND (reference sequence).

This clonotype was seen ten or more times. The CDR3: CASSFTGGTSGYNEQFF. The CDR3 DNA reads as TGTGCCAGCAGCTTCACTGGAGGGACTAGCGGCTACAATGAGCAGTTCTTC. V and J are TRBV7-2 and TRBJ2-1; 11 positions match TRBD2. Trimming at V came to 3 bases and at J to 3 bases, leaving 7 bases not matched to a gene. Per germline, CDR1 SGHTA and CDR2 FQGNSA. CDR3 length: 17 amino acids. Full variable domain (missing parts from reference TRBV7-2 and TRBJ2-1): GAGVSQSPSNKVTEKGKDVELRCDPISGHTALYWYRQSLGQGLEFLIYFQGNSAPDKSGLPSDRFSAERTGGSVSTLTIQRTQQEDSAVYLCASSFTGGTSGYNEQFFGPGTRLTVL.

This rearrangement joins TRBV7-9 to TRBJ2-7; 9 bases are shared with TRBD2. CDR1 SEHNR and CDR2 FQNEAQ come from the germline V gene (reference sequence). This CDR3 is built from 16 residues. Germline trimming cut 1 base from V and 3 bases from J; bases unmatched to any gene: 7. CDR3 amino acids: CASSLGAGGSLYEQYF. The CDR3 DNA is TGTGCCAGCAGCTTAGGGGCGGGAGGGAGCCTCTACGAGCAGTACTTC.

This clonotype came up many times. This chain links TRBV6-1 with TRBJ2-1; unclear D gene. The V gene lost 5 bases and the J gene lost 9 bases, with 8 bases spanning the gap. CDR1 is MNHNS and CDR2 is SASEGT in the germline V gene. The CDR3 contains 11 residues. CDR3 in amino acids: CASSNNVEQFF. The CDR3 DNA is TGTGCCAGCAGTAATAACGTTGAGCAGTTCTTC.

In this sample, this clonotype turned up many times. The chain uses TRBV18 and TRBJ1-1; D perhaps matches TRBD1 (5 bases). From germline, CDR1 is KGHSH and CDR2 LQKENI. V lost 0 bases to trimming and J lost 1 base, with 15 bases between them. The CDR3 has 17 amino acids. CDR3: CASSPPFGGIENTEAFF. In DNA, the CDR3 is TGTGCCAGCTCACCACCGTTCGGGGGGATCGAGAACACTGAAGCTTTCTTT.

This clonotype was seen repeatedly, ten times or more. The V and J genes are TRBV7-8 and TRBJ1-6; D not certain. The CDR3 is 16 amino acids. Germline V gives CDR1 SGHVS, CDR2 FQNEAQ. V dropped 4 bases and J dropped 2 bases, with 12 bases sitting between them. The CDR3 loop reads CASSSLSGPYNSPLHF. In DNA form, the CDR3 reads TGTGCCAGCAGCTCCCTATCCGGGCCCTATAATTCACCCCTCCACTTT.

The genes are TRBV4-1 and TRBJ2-5, with D possibly being TRBD1 or TRBD2 (5 bases each). CDR1 MGHRA and CDR2 YSYEKL come from the germline V gene. Trimming removed 0 bases from V and 4 bases from J, with 9 bases in between. The CDR3 extends over 14 amino acids. CDR3 coding DNA: TGCGCCAGCAGCCAAGATGAGGGGCTAGAGACCCAGTACTTC. It encodes CASSQDEGLETQYF.

This clonotype appeared a few times. CDR3 protein: CASSQDTSGGGSYNEQFF. In DNA form, the CDR3 reads TGTGCCAGCAGCCAAGATACTAGCGGGGGGGGCTCCTACAATGAGCAGTTCTTC. The V gene is TRBV4-2, the J gene TRBJ2-1; 13 bases fit TRBD2. The germline gives CDR1 LGHNA, CDR2 YNFKEQ. Trimming took 0 bases from V and 0 from J; bases not matched to a gene: 2. CDR3 length: 18 residues.

This clonotype was counted ten times or more. As DNA, the CDR3 is TGCAGTGCTCATACCACAGGGGGACGTACCGGGTGGGAGCAGTACTTC. This sequence encodes CSAHTTGGRTGWEQYF. The chain employs TRBV20-1 and TRBJ2-7; 8 nucleotides line up with TRBD1. This CDR3 is 16 amino acids long. Per germline, CDR1 DFQATT and CDR2 SNEGSKA (reference sequence). V was clipped by 5 bases and J by 7 bases; unmatched bases: 19.

This clonotype has only a few counts. The genes are TRBV5-1 and TRBJ1-1; D possibly corresponds to TRBD1 (5 bases). Trimming cost V 2 bases and J 1 base, with 9 bases left between them. Germline CDR1 is SGHRS and CDR2 is YFSETQ. The CDR3 sequence is 14 residues long. CDR3 nucleotide sequence: TGCGCCAGCAGCTTACCGGGGACGAACACTGAAGCTTTCTTT. It encodes CASSLPGTNTEAFF. Combining the CDR3 with reference TRBV5-1 and TRBJ1-1 gives the whole variable domain KAGVTQTPRYLIKTRGQQVTLSCSPISGHRSVSWYQQTPGQGLQFLFEYFSETQRNKGNFPGRFSGRQFSNSRSEMNVSTLELGDSALYLCASSLPGTNTEAFFGQGTRLTVV.

In its sample, this clonotype was seen many times. This chain joins TRBV3-1 and TRBJ2-3, with D possibly matching TRBD1 (6 bases). V lost 4 bases and J 4 bases, leaving 15 bases between the germline ends. CDR3 length: 15 residues. Germline CDR1 LGHDT, CDR2 YNNKEL (reference sequence). The CDR3 bases are TGTGCCAGCAGCCCTACAGGGAGTCAGGCAGATACGCAGTATTTT. It is translated as CASSPTGSQADTQYF.

The sample holds many counts of this clonotype. This chain joins TRBV5-1 and TRBJ2-7; D may correspond to TRBD1 or TRBD2 (5 bases each). The germline V gene has CDR1 SGHRS and CDR2 YFSETQ. The CDR3 runs 14 residues. Trimming pared 1 base from V and 6 bases from J, leaving 14 bases between. CDR3 bases: TGCGCCAGCAGCTTGTGGGGACCAGAGGGCGAGCAGTACTTC. Translated: CASSLWGPEGEQYF.

This clonotype was detected only a few times. The gene calls are TRBV10-3 and TRBJ2-2, with 9 bases aligning to TRBD2. Trimming at V came to 7 bases and at J to 2 bases, leaving 2 bases not matched to a gene. This CDR3 is built from 14 residues. Germline V gene data show CDR1 as ENHRY and CDR2 as SYGVKD. In DNA, the CDR3 is TGTGCCATCACAGGGACTAGCAACACCGGGGAGCTGTTTTTT. Encoded protein: CAITGTSNTGELFF.

This clonotype showed up many times. The chain uses TRBV20-1 and TRBJ1-2, with D tentatively TRBD1 (5 bases). Trimming removed 6 bases at V and 6 bases at J, with 14 bases between. Per the germline V gene, CDR1 is DFQATT and CDR2 is SNEGSKA (reference sequence). This CDR3 spans 12 amino acids. The CDR3: CSARDWGDGYTF. The CDR3 bases are TGCAGTGCCAGGGATTGGGGAGATGGCTACACCTTC.

The rearrangement joins TRBV3-1 to TRBJ2-6; 11 nucleotides agree with TRBD2. The CDR3 runs to 19 residues. V was pared by 0 bases and J by 0 bases, with 4 bases of the junction left unmatched. Germline-derived CDR1 and CDR2 are LGHDT and YNNKEL (reference sequence). CDR3 nucleotides: TGTGCCAGCAGCCAAGAGCTAGCGGGGGGTGCCTCTGGGGCCAACGTCCTGACTTTC. Residues: CASSQELAGGASGANVLTF.

This clonotype was detected ten times or more. The CDR3, as DNA: TGTGCCAGCAGCTTTCTGACTAGCGGGATCGAGCAGTACTTC. This encodes CASSFLTSGIEQYF. The V gene is TRBV11-2, the J gene TRBJ2-7; 11 nucleotides agree with TRBD2. The CDR3 runs 14 residues. J gave up 6 bases and V 3 bases, and 4 bases lay outside the gene matches. CDR1 and CDR2 from the germline V gene are SGHAT and FQNNGV. Filled out from reference TRBV11-2 and TRBJ2-7, the complete variable domain reads EAGVAQSPRYKIIEKRQSVAFWCNPISGHATLYWYQQILGQGPKLLIQFQNNGVVDDSQLPKDRFSAERLKGVDSTLKIQPAKLEDSAVYLCASSFLTSGIEQYFGPGTRLTVT.

With respect to this clonotype: Germline and junction disagree at one end, which may indicate a read error. The CDR3 here is CASAPDSRNTIYF. The CDR3 DNA reads as TGTGCCAGCGCACCGGACAGTAGAAACACCATATATTTT. The chain is built from TRBV18 and TRBJ1-3, with a weak D call TRBD1 (6 bases). The CDR3 spans 13 residues. Germline-derived CDR1 and CDR2 are KGHSH and LQKENI.

This clonotype was seen a handful of times. The rearrangement links TRBV9 to TRBJ2-3; TRBD2 matches 8 bases. The junction had 6 bases not matched to a gene; V was cut back by 1 base and J by 5 bases. Germline lookup yields CDR1 SGDLS and CDR2 YYNGEE. The CDR3 is made up of 15 amino acids. DNA of the CDR3: TGTGCCAGCAGCGTAACGGGAGGGCCCAGAGATACGCAGTATTTT. It is translated as CASSVTGGPRDTQYF.

This clonotype appeared many times. The chain recombines TRBV18 with TRBJ2-1; D might be TRBD1 (6 bases). Trimming took 5 bases from V and 7 from J, leaving 9 bases between them. There are 12 residues in the CDR3. The germline V gene has CDR1 KGHSH and CDR2 LQKENI. The CDR3 DNA reads TGTGCCAGCTCAGCAGGGGTTAATGAGCAGTTCTTC. As protein: CASSAGVNEQFF.

This clonotype was recorded many times. This chain joins TRBV27 and TRBJ2-7, with D tentatively TRBD1 or TRBD2 (5 bases each). Trimming removed 5 bases at V and 2 bases at J, with 13 bases between. CDR3 length equals 14 residues. Germline CDR1 reads MNHEY; CDR2 reads SMNVEV (reference sequence). The CDR3 loop is CASSLGRPPYEQYF. In DNA form, the CDR3 reads TGTGCCAGCAGTCTGGGACGGCCACCCTACGAGCAGTACTTC.

The rearrangement uses TRBV28 and TRBJ1-5; weak D call: TRBD1 (5 bases). The CDR3 consists of 14 residues. The V end lost 2 bases, the J end lost 5 bases, and 10 bases lay between the germline ends. Germline V gene data show CDR1 as MDHEN and CDR2 as SYDVKM. The CDR3 spells CASSLQGRYQPQHF. For the CDR3, the DNA is TGTGCCAGCAGTTTACAGGGACGTTATCAGCCCCAGCATTTT.

In DNA, the CDR3 is TGTGCCAGCAGTTTTTGGGGAGCGGGAGGCACCGGGGAGCTGTTTTTT. It translates to CASSFWGAGGTGELFF. The J gene is TRBJ2-2, the V gene TRBV27; 9 bases are a match to TRBD2. CDR3 length: 16 residues. Germline V gives CDR1 MNHEY, CDR2 SMNVEV (reference sequence). J gave up 4 bases and V 3 bases, and 6 bases lay outside the gene matches.

This clonotype was seen at least ten times. V gene TRBV28 combines with J gene TRBJ1-5; D uncertain. Germline lookup yields CDR1 MDHEN and CDR2 SYDVKM. The CDR3 spans 13 residues. The V end was cut by 6 bases, the J end by 6 bases, with 12 bases between. The CDR3 coding sequence is TGTGCCAGCAGAGGAGGTCGCGGTCAGCCCCAGCATTTT. Translation: CASRGGRGQPQHF.

This clonotype was seen only a few times. The chain is built from TRBV28 and TRBJ1-5; a possible D gene is TRBD1 (6 bases). Germline V gene data show CDR1 as MDHEN and CDR2 as SYDVKM. This CDR3 comprises 14 residues. The V gene lost 3 bases and the J gene lost 5 bases, with 11 bases spanning the gap. CDR3 DNA: TGTGCCAGCAGTTTTGAGAGGGGGGATCAGCCCCAGCATTTT. This codes for CASSFERGDQPQHF. Drawing the rest from reference TRBV28 and TRBJ1-5, the complete variable domain is DVKVTQSSRYLVKRTGEKVFLECVQDMDHENMFWYRQDPGLGLRLIYFSYDVKMKEKGDIPEGYSVSREKKERFSLILESASTNQTSMYLCASSFERGDQPQHFGDGTRLSIL.

The chain has TRBV14 and TRBJ1-6; D gene unclear. The V end lost 2 bases, the J end lost 3 bases, and 8 bases lay between the germline ends. From germline, CDR1 is SGHDN and CDR2 FVKESK. The CDR3 covers 15 residues. The CDR3 DNA follows: TGTGCCAGCAGCCAAAACAGCGTCTATAATTCACCCCTCCACTTT. It translates to CASSQNSVYNSPLHF.